The entry that follows covers one TCR beta chain sequence. The data belong to a study of blood T cell repertoires in COVID-19. TCRdb's copy holds only in-frame clones and misses some; the assay was immunoSEQ multiplex PCR. The sample includes about 97,000 clones, roughly 92% seen only once; the top ten take 1.5% to 2.5%. CDR1 and CDR2 from the germline V gene are SGHTA and FQGNSA. The V end was cut by 4 bases, the J end by 8 bases, with 12 bases between. The CDR3 loop spans 12 amino acids. Sequencing was done on a sample of peripheral blood. The chain joins TRBV7-2 to TRBJ2-7, with D possibly TRBD2 on 5 matching bases. The receptor was derived from a woman aged 50 to 60 with COVID-19, enrolled during active disease. The CDR3 DNA is TGTGCCAGCAGCTCCCCAGGAGGTCAGCAGTACTTC. As protein: CASSSPGGQQYF. The whole variable domain, remainder taken from reference TRBV7-2 and TRBJ2-7, is GAGVSQSPSNKVTEKGKDVELRCDPISGHTALYWYRQSLGQGLEFLIYFQGNSAPDKSGLPSDRFSAERTGGSVSTLTIQRTQQEDSAVYLCASSSPGGQQYFGPGTRLTVT.